The clone carrying this TCR beta chain was detected many times. This entry is derived from a study of blood T cell repertoires in COVID-19. Across the whole study: Both acute and convalescent COVID-19 samples were obtained from the United States, Italy and Spain.

The CDR3 has 20 residues. The germline V gene encodes CDR1 MNHEY and CDR2 SVGEGT. The trim removed 1 base at V and 6 bases at J, leaving 15 bases unmatched. Profiling relied on immunoSEQ multiplex PCR, and the TCRdb table lists in-frame clones only, not all of them. The sample consists of roughly 150,000 clones, roughly four fifths of them appearing once. In Cohort 3, a recovered donor had either two negative PCRs, clearance, or symptom resolution. The chain combines TRBV6-2 or TRBV6-3 with TRBJ2-5; the match to TRBD2 covers 15 bases. Sequencing used PBMCs or T cells enriched from blood (not recorded which). The sequence was obtained from a man aged 50 or older who had recovered from COVID-19. CDR3 nucleotides: TGTGCCAGCAGTTACTTGATTGAACTTTGGACTAGCGGGGGGGTCAAGACCCAGTACTTC. The encoded protein is CASSYLIELWTSGGVKTQYF.